This entry is about one T cell receptor beta chain. Its antigen is not known. With a J-beta primer mix and a sample-barcoded 5' primer, a second PCR ran 7 to 11 cycles. TCRdb ran MiXCR on the 5' RACE reads and lists one entry per CDR3 protein. The top ten clones hold approximately 0.7% of a sample with fewer than 1,200,000 distinct CDR3 sequences, roughly 24% of them seen once. This specimen comes from a study of blood T cells in healthy people across ages. Trimming cost V 7 bases and J 5 bases, with 15 bases left between them. Germline V gene lookup returns CDR1 SEHNR and CDR2 FQNEAQ (reference sequence). CDR3 size: 14 residues. Study-wide findings and caveats: With unsorted PBMCs, a conclusive comparison of naive versus antigen-experienced cells was not possible.

Each donor had around 11 milliliters of peripheral blood drawn. The same sample was also used in a study of T cells of mothers and their children. That paper notes: The second PCR's M1S primer added sample barcodes and 2-4 random nucleotides. Mothers and children who were related shared slightly more overlap than unrelated pairs, but not significantly more.

This TCR came from a girl between 2 and 10 years old in good health. This rearrangement joins TRBV7-9 to TRBJ2-1; D remains ambiguous. The sample comprised blood. This CDR3 is CASTLDQWDNEQFF. The CDR3 coding sequence is TGTGCCAGCACTCTTGACCAATGGGACAATGAGCAGTTCTTC.